These 17 T cell receptor beta chains came from one sample sequenced in a study of technical replicates of blood from several donors. Method: immunoSEQ multiplex PCR; TCRdb's copy keeps in-frame clones and lacks some. Here the sample spans about 49,000 clones, roughly nine tenths being singletons. Specimen: PBMCs. These receptors all come from a human donor in good health. Some clones in this sample may be carry-over from other donors' samples.

The chain couples TRBV9 to TRBJ2-5; 7 bases align to TRBD2. Germline assignment: CDR1 SGDLS and CDR2 YYNGEE. V was pared by 0 bases and J by 5 bases, with 7 bases of the junction left unmatched. The CDR3 length is 15 residues. CDR3: CASSVGREVRETQYF. The CDR3 bases are TGTGCCAGCAGCGTAGGTCGGGAGGTCCGGGAGACCCAGTACTTC.

This sequence joins TRBV7-9 and TRBJ1-6; 7 bases agree with TRBD1. V trimming: 5 bases; J trimming: 0 bases; junction bases outside the gene matches: 10. The CDR3 extends over 18 amino acids. CDR1 is SEHNR and CDR2 is FQNEAQ in the germline V gene (reference sequence). The CDR3 DNA sequence: TGTGCCAGCAGCCCCGGGATGGGGGACAGCTCCTATAATTCACCCCTCCACTTT. This encodes CASSPGMGDSSYNSPLHF.

The chain recombines TRBV5-1 with TRBJ2-7; TRBD2 matches 11 bases. The V gene end was trimmed by 4 bases and the J gene end by 7 bases; junction bases not matched to a gene: 13. Germline lookup yields CDR1 SGHRS and CDR2 YFSETQ. The CDR3 sequence is 16 residues long. The CDR3 sequence is CASSPSTSGGPLEQYF. The CDR3 DNA sequence: TGCGCCAGCAGCCCGTCTACTAGCGGGGGCCCTTTAGAGCAGTACTTC. Using reference TRBV5-1 and TRBJ2-7 for the parts outside the CDR3, the full variable domain is KAGVTQTPRYLIKTRGQQVTLSCSPISGHRSVSWYQQTPGQGLQFLFEYFSETQRNKGNFPGRFSGRQFSNSRSEMNVSTLELGDSALYLCASSPSTSGGPLEQYFGPGTRLTVT.

This chain connects TRBV4-3 to TRBJ2-5; D call uncertain. This CDR3 has 13 residues. Germline loops: CDR1 LGHNA, CDR2 YSLEER. Trimming left V 8 bases short and J 0 bases short, with 10 bases between. DNA for the CDR3: TGCGCCAGCGCGTCGGTGTACCAAGAGACCCAGTACTTC. Translation: CASASVYQETQYF.

This clone has a single count. V and J are TRBV29-1 and TRBJ2-7, with TRBD2 matching over 10 bases. The CDR3 is 14 amino acids. Germline trimming cut 7 bases from V and 0 bases from J; bases unmatched to any gene: 6. Germline V lookup: CDR1 SQVTM, CDR2 ANQGSEA. In DNA form, the CDR3 reads TGCAGCGGGGCCAGCGGGAGGGACTCCTACGAGCAGTACTTC. Protein: CSGASGRDSYEQYF.

This chain joins TRBV6-5 and TRBJ1-1; tentatively, D is TRBD1 (5 bases). V was clipped by 2 bases and J by 4 bases, with 11 bases between them. Germline loops: CDR1 MNHEY, CDR2 SVGAGI. The CDR3 is 14 amino acids. The CDR3 bases are TGTGCCAGCAGTTACGAAGGGGCTGGCACTGAAGCTTTCTTT. Translating gives CASSYEGAGTEAFF.

J is TRBJ1-4 and V is TRBV30; 8 bases fit TRBD1. The CDR3 consists of 13 residues. The germline CDR1 and CDR2 sequences are GTSNPN and SVGIG (reference sequence). V trimming: 5 bases; J trimming: 2 bases; junction bases outside the gene matches: 1. Here the CDR3 DNA reads TGTGCCTGGCAGGGGGCGACTAATGAAAAACTGTTTTTT. Its translation: CAWQGATNEKLFF.

This clone was picked up one time. This chain connects TRBV5-4 to TRBJ2-1; a possible D gene is TRBD2 (5 bases). The germline V gene has CDR1 SGHNT and CDR2 YYREEE (reference sequence). V was shortened by 0 bases and J by 7 bases, with 8 bases between the two germline ends. The CDR3 runs 13 residues. The CDR3, as DNA: TGTGCCAGCAGCTTGGGACTACAGAATGAGCAGTTCTTC. It codes for CASSLGLQNEQFF.

This chain connects TRBV14 to TRBJ1-1; D is unclear. The CDR3 is made up of 14 amino acids. Germline lookup yields CDR1 SGHDN and CDR2 FVKESK. V lost 4 bases to trimming and J lost 2 bases, with 11 bases between them. The CDR3 coding sequence is TGTGCCAGCAGCCTGGTCCAGGCAAACACTGAAGCTTTCTTT. This codes for CASSLVQANTEAFF. Based on the CDR3 plus reference TRBV14 and TRBJ1-1, the full variable domain is EAGVTQFPSHSVIEKGQTVTLRCDPISGHDNLYWYRRVMGKEIKFLLHFVKESKQDESGMPNNRFLAERTGGTYSTLKVQPAELEDSGVYFCASSLVQANTEAFFGQGTRLTVV.

This sequence joins TRBV7-9 and TRBJ2-2; TRBD1 is a possible D gene (8 bases). This CDR3 contains 15 residues. V was cut by 6 bases and J by 3 bases, with 14 bases left in between. CDR1 is SEHNR, CDR2 FQNEAQ, per germline (reference sequence). The DNA of the CDR3 is TGTGCCAGCAGGCGACAGGGGAGGGACACCGGGGAGCTGTTTTTT. Translating gives CASRRQGRDTGELFF.

In this sample, this clone is large. The chain uses TRBV7-9 and TRBJ1-6; D possibly corresponds to TRBD1 (5 bases). The germline CDR1 and CDR2 sequences are SEHNR and FQNEAQ (reference sequence). The CDR3 loop spans 15 amino acids. V was trimmed by 10 bases and J by 6 bases, leaving 19 bases between them. The CDR3 protein is CATHGPTAINSPLHF. The CDR3 region has the DNA TGTGCCACCCACGGTCCGACAGCCATTAATTCACCCCTCCACTTT. Full variable domain (missing parts from reference TRBV7-9 and TRBJ1-6): DTGVSQNPRHKITKRGQNVTFRCDPISEHNRLYWYRQTLGQGPEFLTYFQNEAQLEKSRLLSDRFSAERPKGSFSTLEIQRTEQGDSAMYLCATHGPTAINSPLHFGNGTRLTVT.

The chain employs TRBV29-1 and TRBJ2-7, with TRBD2 as a possible D gene (5 bases). Trimming pared 4 bases from V and 0 bases from J, leaving 13 bases between. Per germline, CDR1 SQVTM and CDR2 ANQGSEA. CDR3 length: 14 residues. CDR3 sequence: CSVAAGISSYEQYF. The DNA for the CDR3 is TGCAGCGTTGCCGCCGGGATCAGCTCCTACGAGCAGTACTTC.

The chain has TRBV5-1 and TRBJ1-3; D call uncertain. Germline assignment: CDR1 SGHRS and CDR2 YFSETQ. This CDR3 is built from 15 residues. Trimming shortened V by 0 bases and J by 4 bases, and 11 bases separated the two germline ends. The CDR3 nucleotides are TGCGCCAGCAGCTTGGCCCCCGGAGCAGGAAACACCATATATTTT. Translation: CASSLAPGAGNTIYF.

V gene TRBV21-1 combines with J gene TRBJ1-1; TRBD1, the table's D call, was not compared with the DNA. TRBV21-1 is a documented pseudogene. CDR3 size: 16 residues. The DNA for the CDR3 is TGTGCCAGCAGCAAAGCCTACTGGACAGGGTTTACTGAAGCTTTCTTT. Encoded protein: CASSKAYWTGFTEAFF.

The chain joins TRBV9 to TRBJ2-3; 11 bases line up with TRBD2. V lost 3 bases to trimming and J lost 3 bases; unmatched junction nucleotides: 6. Germline values: CDR1 SGDLS, CDR2 YYNGEE. The CDR3 contains 16 residues. The CDR3 DNA reads TGTGCCAGCAGCGCCGCTAGCGGGGGGATGACAGATACGCAGTATTTT. Amino acid sequence: CASSAASGGMTDTQYF.

This chain connects TRBV7-2 to TRBJ1-4; a possible D gene is TRBD1 (6 bases). Trimming left V 2 bases short and J 8 bases short, with 15 bases between. Per germline, CDR1 SGHTA and CDR2 FQGNSA. The CDR3 spans 15 residues. The CDR3 bases are TGTGCCAGCAGCTTAATGCGGGGGCAAGGGGAAAAACTGTTTTTT. Its translation is CASSLMRGQGEKLFF.

There are a few counts of this clone. This chain links TRBV7-9 with TRBJ1-6; 10 bases fit TRBD1. Germline trimming cut 5 bases from V and 7 bases from J; bases unmatched to any gene: 14. There are 18 residues in the CDR3. Germline CDR1 and CDR2: SEHNR and FQNEAQ (reference sequence). The CDR3 spells CASSPGQGYMVRNSPLHF. The CDR3, as DNA: TGTGCCAGCAGCCCGGGACAGGGGTACATGGTCCGAAATTCACCCCTCCACTTT.